Listed below are T cell receptor beta chains from one sample, sequenced in a study of blood T cell repertoires in COVID-19. Sequencing was performed with immunoSEQ multiplex PCR; in TCRdb, only in-frame clones are kept and a portion is missing. The table shows 250,000 to 350,000 clones, with about 87% occurring only once. The sample taken for sequencing was peripheral blood. Every receptor here comes from a woman in her twenties or thirties who had recovered from COVID-19. CDR3s include the opening cysteine and the closing phenylalanine or tryptophan. A D gene is named only where the DNA matches it firmly. Size tells how often a clone was seen (once, few, many) or the class of an expanded clone, and some rows leave it out.

few	TRBJ1-6	.	TRBV28	CASSYRGVWDSPLHF	TGTGCCAGCAGTTATCGGGGGGTGTGGGATTCACCCCTCCACTTT
.	TRBJ2-3	TRBD1	TRBV7-9	CASSEPGQGARPQYF	TGTGCCAGCAGCGAACCGGGACAGGGGGCTCGGCCGCAGTATTTT
.	TRBJ2-1	TRBD2	TRBV5-4	CASSRSGGGRQQFF	TGTGCCAGCAGCCGTAGCGGGGGGGGCAGACAGCAGTTCTTC
once	TRBJ2-3	.	TRBV20-1	CSASKDWSDTQYF	TGCAGTGCTAGTAAGGACTGGTCGGATACGCAGTATTTT
.	TRBJ2-3	.	TRBV28	CASSTYSGGADTQYF	TGTGCCAGCAGTACCTATAGCGGCGGGGCAGATACGCAGTATTTT
.	TRBJ2-3	TRBD2	TRBV4-3	CASSQEFTSSGGDTQYF	TGCGCCAGCAGCCAAGAATTTACGTCTAGCGGGGGAGATACGCAGTATTTT
.	TRBJ1-6	TRBD1	TRBV20-1	CSASKVGQRNSPLHF	TGCAGTGCTAGTAAAGTGGGACAGAGAAATTCACCCCTCCACTTT
once	TRBJ1-1	.	TRBV1	CTSSHTTGGASGTEAFF	TGCACCAGCAGCCATACGACAGGGGGCGCATCGGGCACTGAAGCTTTCTTT
.	TRBJ2-1	TRBD1	TRBV2	CASRIDRAILFF	TGTGCCAGCAGGATCGACAGGGCAATTTTGTTCTTC
.	TRBJ2-2	.	TRBV7-2	CASSFAGGRSGELFF	TGTGCCAGCAGCTTCGCCGGGGGGCGAAGCGGGGAGCTGTTTTTT
.	TRBJ1-2	TRBD1	TRBV11-2	CASSSGQGSDGYTF	TGTGCCAGCAGCTCGGGACAGGGCTCGGATGGCTACACCTTC
.	TRBJ1-6	TRBD1	TRBV5-1	CASSYAGTGGYNSPLHF	TGCGCCAGCAGCTACGCCGGGACAGGGGGTTACAATTCACCCCTCCACTTT
.	TRBJ1-6	.	TRBV7-8	CASSLEEPGNSPLHF	TGTGCCAGCAGCTTAGAGGAGCCGGGGAATTCACCCCTCCACTTT
once	TRBJ1-1	TRBD1	TRBV30	CAWRGPGGTEAFF	TGTGCCTGGAGGGGTCCAGGGGGGACTGAAGCTTTCTTT
.	TRBJ1-1	.	TRBV7-3	CASSLQGVSGGLGTEAFF	TGTGCCAGCAGCCTTCAAGGAGTCTCAGGAGGACTGGGAACTGAAGCTTTCTTT
.	TRBJ1-5	.	TRBV3-1/TRBV3-2	CASSQEGRGQPQHF	TGTGCCAGCAGCCAAGAGGGCAGGGGTCAGCCCCAGCATTTT
.	TRBJ2-1	TRBD2	TRBV6-6	CAILSGANNEQFF	TGTGCCATCCTTAGCGGGGCGAACAATGAGCAGTTCTTC
.	TRBJ1-2	.	TRBV7-9	CASSLGWAGDNYGYTF	TGTGCCAGCAGCCTCGGATGGGCGGGGGATAACTATGGCTACACCTTC
once	TRBJ1-3	TRBD1	TRBV2	CASIETGVGNTIYF	TGTGCCAGCATTGAAACAGGGGTCGGAAACACCATATATTTT
.	TRBJ2-1	.	TRBV4-1	CASSQAVSSYNEQFF	TGCGCCAGCAGCCAAGCTGTGAGCTCCTACAATGAGCAGTTCTTC
.	TRBJ1-5	.	TRBV11-2	CASSLDNNQPQHF	TGTGCCAGCAGCTTAGATAACAATCAGCCCCAGCATTTT
once	TRBJ1-2	.	TRBV6-5	CASSYGFGYTF	TGTGCCAGCAGTTATGGCTTTGGCTACACCTTC
once	TRBJ2-1	TRBD1	TRBV5-1	CASSQGDSYNEQFF	TGCGCCAGCAGCCAGGGGGACTCCTACAATGAGCAGTTCTTC
.	TRBJ1-1	.	TRBV6-5	CASSSPDSSTEAFF	TGTGCCAGCAGCTCTCCAGACAGCAGCACTGAAGCTTTCTTT
.	TRBJ1-2	TRBD1	TRBV6-5	CASTSGGDYGYTF	TGTGCCAGCACCTCAGGGGGCGACTATGGCTACACCTTC
.	TRBJ1-5	.	TRBV28	CASTFDGKYQPQHF	TGTGCCAGCACCTTTGACGGGAAATATCAGCCCCAGCATTTT
once	TRBJ1-2	.	TRBV19	CASSPRRQTNYGYTF	TGTGCCAGTAGTCCTAGGAGGCAGACTAACTATGGCTACACCTTC
.	TRBJ1-4	.	TRBV7-9	CASSPANSYNEKLFF	TGTGCCAGCAGCCCAGCCAACAGCTATAATGAAAAACTGTTTTTT
.	TRBJ2-3	TRBD2	TRBV4-2	CASSRLGLAGDPGARTDTQYF	TGTGCCAGCAGCCGTTTAGGACTAGCGGGGGACCCGGGGGCACGCACAGATACGCAGTATTTT
.	TRBJ2-1	.	TRBV3-1/TRBV3-2	CASSQGGDEQFF	TGTGCCAGCAGCCAAGGGGGGGATGAGCAGTTCTTC
once	TRBJ2-5	TRBD2	TRBV7-3	CASSPGTTQETQYF	TGTGCCAGCAGCCCCGGGACTACCCAAGAGACCCAGTACTTC
.	TRBJ2-7	.	TRBV5-1	CASNRDTTSYEQYF	TGCGCCAGCAACAGGGACACAACCTCCTACGAGCAGTACTTC
once	TRBJ1-4	TRBD1	TRBV4-1	CASSQVWPTGGNEKLFF	TGCGCCAGCAGCCAAGTTTGGCCGACAGGGGGAAATGAAAAACTGTTTTTT
.	TRBJ1-4	.	TRBV9	CASSASGAQGEKLFF	TGTGCCAGCAGCGCCTCAGGGGCCCAAGGTGAAAAACTGTTTTTT
.	TRBJ1-1	TRBD1	TRBV11-3	CASSRDRGEAFF	TGTGCCAGCAGCCGGGACAGGGGTGAAGCTTTCTTT
.	TRBJ2-7	.	TRBV27	CASSFHSGGYEQYF	TGTGCCAGCAGTTTCCACTCCGGGGGCTACGAGCAGTACTTC
.	TRBJ2-7	TRBD1	TRBV2	CASRDRGFYEQYF	TGTGCCAGCAGGGACAGGGGGTTTTACGAGCAGTACTTC
.	TRBJ1-2	.	TRBV6-5	CASSPRVNYGYTF	TGTGCCAGCAGCCCCAGGGTGAACTATGGCTACACCTTC
.	TRBJ1-1	.	TRBV13	CASSFIFSDYTEAFF	TGTGCCAGCAGCTTCATATTTTCAGATTACACTGAAGCTTTCTTT
.	TRBJ1-6	TRBD1	TRBV5-4	CASSPAGTGHSPLHF	TGTGCCAGCAGCCCGGCCGGGACAGGCCATTCACCCCTCCACTTT